What follows describes a single T cell receptor beta chain. This specimen comes from a study of blood T cell repertoires in COVID-19. This CDR3 has 14 residues. V was trimmed by 3 bases and J by 8 bases, leaving 17 bases between them. The germline CDR1 and CDR2 sequences are GTSNPN and SVGIG (reference sequence). Produced via immunoSEQ multiplex PCR; TCRdb's table is partial and in-frame only. There are over 120,000 clones in the sample; about 80% occur only once, and around 2.7% lies in the top ten. Sequenced material: peripheral blood. This clonotype was obtained from a woman older than 75 with acute or convalescent COVID-19. V and J are TRBV30 and TRBJ1-3; D perhaps matches TRBD1 (6 bases). The CDR3 protein is CAWSRPTGRDTIYF. The CDR3 DNA sequence: TGTGCCTGGAGCCGACCAACAGGGAGGGACACCATATATTTT. Full variable domain (rest looked up from reference TRBV30 and TRBJ1-3): SQTIHQWPATLVQPVGSPLSLECTVEGTSNPNLYWYRQAAGRGLQLLFYSVGIGQISSEVPQNLSASRPQDRQFILSSKKLLLSDSGFYLCAWSRPTGRDTIYFGEGSWLTVV.